A selection of T cell receptor beta chains follows, all from one sample in a study of monozygotic twins with inflammatory bowel disease. TCRdb re-called the 5' RACE reads; one entry per CDR3 protein, DNA not given. This repertoire includes approximately 400,000 distinct CDR3 sequences. Specimen: blood. The receptors originated from a human donor with ulcerative colitis or Crohn's disease, or a healthy co-twin of an affected twin (not recorded which). Both conserved end residues are part of each CDR3.

v_gene	j_gene	CDR3aa
TRBV3-1	TRBJ1-3	CASSRKTAGNTIYF
TRBV29-1	TRBJ2-5	CSAWTSGSLETQYF
TRBV12-3/TRBV12-4	TRBJ2-7	CASSFRDEQYF
TRBV4-1	TRBJ2-2	CASSQEGSNTGELFF
TRBV6-5	TRBJ2-7	CASSYETVWEYEQYF
TRBV19	TRBJ2-2	CASRPAPANTGELFF
TRBV15	TRBJ2-7	CATSRARTGELSEQYF
TRBV7-9	TRBJ2-3	CASRARGPGDTQYF
TRBV2	TRBJ2-2	CASRAGDVPGELFF
TRBV29-1	TRBJ1-1	CSGGTGGASTEAFF
TRBV7-2	TRBJ2-1	CASNLAGEVYNEQFF
TRBV5-5	TRBJ1-2	CASSSGTANYGYTF
TRBV7-2	TRBJ2-1	CASSLAYRGGEQFF
TRBV4-1	TRBJ1-1	CASSQDGGGSTEAFF
TRBV20-1	TRBJ2-3	CSARVGGTLTDTQYF
TRBV7-9	TRBJ2-7	CASSFGEYEQYF
TRBV18	TRBJ2-1	CASSLNSQGNEQFF
TRBV6-5	TRBJ1-5	CASSSRGLGQPQHF
TRBV4-2	TRBJ2-6	CASSQVRGSGANVLTF
TRBV7-2	TRBJ2-5	CASSLLQVPGETQYF
TRBV7-9	TRBJ1-4	CASSLTGQGDEKLFF
TRBV6-5	TRBJ1-2	CASSYPLDRPYGYTF
TRBV2	TRBJ1-5	CASRSDSVSNQPQHF
TRBV12-5	TRBJ2-5	CASALHLETQYF
TRBV3-1	TRBJ2-7	CASSLIGREGEQYF
TRBV11-1	TRBJ2-6	CASSPQGVIYSGANVLTF
TRBV10-2	TRBJ2-1	CASRAGAEQFF
TRBV12-3/TRBV12-4	TRBJ2-7	CASSTLGEQYF
TRBV20-1	TRBJ2-1	CSAPRLAGGREQFF
TRBV9	TRBJ1-5	CASSVSGLPNQPQHF
TRBV20-1	TRBJ1-1	CSASILNTEAFF
TRBV5-1	TRBJ1-5	CASATGTGDQPQHF
TRBV20-1	TRBJ2-7	CSARDRSGRYEQYF
TRBV2	TRBJ1-6	CAVRDRGLYNSPLHF
TRBV20-1	TRBJ1-4	CSAREWTNEKLFF
TRBV6-5	TRBJ1-1	CASGQGTEAFF
TRBV13	TRBJ2-1	CASSSTGRGQGSHEQFF
TRBV7-3	TRBJ2-1	CASSAGLAFNEQFF
TRBV6-2/TRBV6-3	TRBJ2-1	CASSYEGNRANEQFF
TRBV7-6	TRBJ2-7	CASSLNGQGAYEQYF
TRBV7-6	TRBJ2-1	CASSLNSGGADEQFF
TRBV4-2	TRBJ2-2	CASSQEAGGRSGELFF
TRBV30	TRBJ2-1	CAWKRGGLDEQFF
TRBV20-1	TRBJ2-3	CSAMGLSTDTQYF
TRBV18	TRBJ2-3	CASSLQTGRGTDTQYF
TRBV9	TRBJ1-5	CANTRNGQGQNQPQHF
TRBV20-1	TRBJ2-7	CSAPARGILYEQYF
TRBV20-1	TRBJ1-5	CSARGGAGQPQHF
TRBV3-1	TRBJ2-3	CASSQGAKSTDTQYF
TRBV20-1	TRBJ2-6	CSAVAGGNSGANVLTF
TRBV4-3	TRBJ1-6	CASSPQPGQGESPLHF
TRBV4-2	TRBJ2-7	CASSQFLAGGPYEQYF
TRBV9	TRBJ2-1	CASSVALLSPSANEQFF
TRBV29-1	TRBJ1-1	CSVDRGGARFDTEAFF
TRBV14	TRBJ2-7	CASSQQLGSYEQYF
TRBV12-3/TRBV12-4	TRBJ2-1	CASSFGSRGDEQFF
TRBV15	TRBJ2-1	CATSRDTGQGYEQFF
TRBV28	TRBJ1-1	CASSLFIPNTEAFF
TRBV9	TRBJ2-5	CASSLGTSSWETQYF
TRBV6-1	TRBJ2-7	CASSESLYEQYF